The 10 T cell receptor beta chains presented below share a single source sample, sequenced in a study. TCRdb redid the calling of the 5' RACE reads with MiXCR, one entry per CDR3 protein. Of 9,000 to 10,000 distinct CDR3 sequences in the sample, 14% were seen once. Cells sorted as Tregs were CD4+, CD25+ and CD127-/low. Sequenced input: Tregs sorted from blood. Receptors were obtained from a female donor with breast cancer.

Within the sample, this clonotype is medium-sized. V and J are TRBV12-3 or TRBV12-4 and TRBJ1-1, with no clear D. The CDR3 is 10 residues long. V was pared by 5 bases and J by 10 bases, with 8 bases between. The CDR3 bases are TGTGCCAGCAGTGGAGTGGGAGCTTTCTTT. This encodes CASSGVGAFF.

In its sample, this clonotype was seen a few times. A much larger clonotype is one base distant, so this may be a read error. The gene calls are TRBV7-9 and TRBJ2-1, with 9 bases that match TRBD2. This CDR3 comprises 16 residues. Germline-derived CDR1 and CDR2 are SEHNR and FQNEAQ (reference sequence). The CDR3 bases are TGTGCCGGCAGCTTAAGCAGTAGCGGGGGAAACAATGAGCAGTTCTTC. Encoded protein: CAGSLSSSGGNNEQFF.

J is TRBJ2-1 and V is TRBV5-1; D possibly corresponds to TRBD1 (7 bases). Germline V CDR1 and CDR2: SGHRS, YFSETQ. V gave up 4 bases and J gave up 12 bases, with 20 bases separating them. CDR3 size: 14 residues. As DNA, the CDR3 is TGCGCCAGCAGCCGCGGAGGTGCCCAGGGGGGGCAGTTCTTC. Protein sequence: CASSRGGAQGGQFF.

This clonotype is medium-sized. CDR3: CATAPSGTDTQYF. In nucleotides, the CDR3 is TGTGCCACCGCCCCTAGCGGCACAGATACGCAGTATTTT. The rearrangement uses TRBV15 and TRBJ2-3, with D perhaps TRBD2 (6 bases). Trimming removed 8 bases from V and 1 base from J, with 10 bases in between. The CDR3 extends over 13 amino acids. CDR1 LNHNV and CDR2 YYDKDF come from the germline V gene (reference sequence).

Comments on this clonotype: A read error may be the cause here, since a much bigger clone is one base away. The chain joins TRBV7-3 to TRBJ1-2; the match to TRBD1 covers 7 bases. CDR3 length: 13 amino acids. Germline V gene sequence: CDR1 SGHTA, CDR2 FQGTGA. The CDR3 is CASSLTPVGGCTF. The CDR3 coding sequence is TGTGCCAGCAGCTTAACCCCGGTAGGGGGCTGCACCTTC.

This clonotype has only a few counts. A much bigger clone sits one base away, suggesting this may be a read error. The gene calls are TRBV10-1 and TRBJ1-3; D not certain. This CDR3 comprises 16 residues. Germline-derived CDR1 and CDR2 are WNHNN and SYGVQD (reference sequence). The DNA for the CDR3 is TGCGCCGGCAGTGAGTCGCCGGGAAGCTCTGGAAACACCATATATTTT. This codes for CAGSESPGSSGNTIYF.

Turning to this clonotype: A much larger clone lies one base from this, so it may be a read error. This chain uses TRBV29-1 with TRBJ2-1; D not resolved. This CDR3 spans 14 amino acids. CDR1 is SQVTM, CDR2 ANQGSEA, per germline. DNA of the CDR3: TGCAGCGTTGTAGGTCTCCGGGCTTACAAGGAGCAGTTCTTC. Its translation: CSVVGLRAYKEQFF.

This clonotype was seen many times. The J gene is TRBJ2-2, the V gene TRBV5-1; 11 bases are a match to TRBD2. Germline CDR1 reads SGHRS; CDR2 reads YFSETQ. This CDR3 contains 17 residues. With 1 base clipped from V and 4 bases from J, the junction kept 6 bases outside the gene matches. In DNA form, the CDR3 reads TGCGCCAGCAGCTTGAGGTCAGGGACTAGCGGCACCGGGGAGCTGTTTTTT. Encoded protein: CASSLRSGTSGTGELFF.

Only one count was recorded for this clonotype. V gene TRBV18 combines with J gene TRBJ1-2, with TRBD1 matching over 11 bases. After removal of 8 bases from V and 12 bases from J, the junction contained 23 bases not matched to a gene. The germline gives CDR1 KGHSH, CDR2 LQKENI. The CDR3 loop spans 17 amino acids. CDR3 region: CASLQGGQGVLPAGDTF. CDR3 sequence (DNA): TGTGCCAGCCTACAAGGGGGACAGGGGGTCCTTCCGGCGGGCGACACCTTC. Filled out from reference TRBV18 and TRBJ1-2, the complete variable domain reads NAGVMQNPRHLVRRRGQEARLRCSPMKGHSHVYWYRQLPEEGLKFMVYLQKENIIDESGMPKERFSAEFPKEGPSILRIQQVVRGDSAAYFCASLQGGQGVLPAGDTFGSGTRLTVV.

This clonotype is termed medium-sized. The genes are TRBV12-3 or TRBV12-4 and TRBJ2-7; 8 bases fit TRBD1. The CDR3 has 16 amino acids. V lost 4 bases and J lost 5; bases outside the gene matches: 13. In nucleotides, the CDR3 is TGTGCCAGCAGTTCCGATAACCGGACAGGGATTAACGAGCAGTACTTC. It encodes CASSSDNRTGINEQYF.